These 18 T cell receptor beta chains came from one sample sequenced in a study of CXCR3 chemokines and chemotherapy response in bladder cancer. TCRdb ran MiXCR on the PCR reads and lists one entry per CDR3 protein. The repertoire holds about 8,900 distinct CDR3 sequences, with under 25% as singletons. The sample was acquired from a patient whose treatment included neoadjuvant chemotherapy. The receptors were sampled from a human donor with bladder cancer that did not respond to neoadjuvant chemotherapy.

This clonotype was counted at least ten times. The chain links TRBV12-3 or TRBV12-4 to TRBJ2-1, with 9 bases fitting TRBD2. V lost 1 base and J lost 3; bases outside the gene matches: 4. This CDR3 contains 16 residues. The CDR3 is CASSLGGGGGYNEQFF. In DNA form, the CDR3 reads TGTGCCAGCAGTTTAGGTGGCGGGGGGGGCTACAATGAGCAGTTCTTC.

As regards this clonotype: Only one base separates this from a far larger clonotype, so it likely reflects a read error. The gene calls are TRBV7-9 and TRBJ2-1, with TRBD2 matching 8 bases. The ends lost 0 bases at V and 10 bases at J; junction bases unmatched: 8. Germline lookup yields CDR1 SEHNR and CDR2 FQNEAQ (reference sequence). The CDR3 length is 15 residues. The CDR3 bases are TGTGCCAGCAGCTTAGCACTAGCGGAGTCCTACGAGCAGTTCTTC. It encodes CASSLALAESYEQFF.

This clonotype appeared a few times. The rearrangement links TRBV15 to TRBJ1-5; D remains ambiguous. The CDR3 consists of 14 residues. Deletions cut 6 bases from V and 6 bases from J, with 15 bases between. Germline V gene sequence: CDR1 LNHNV, CDR2 YYDKDF (reference sequence). In DNA form, the CDR3 reads TGTGCCACCAGTGGAGACGGCGGAAGTCAGCCCCAGCATTTT. Its protein is CATSGDGGSQPQHF.

This clonotype was detected ten times or more. This chain joins TRBV20-1 and TRBJ1-1; D might be TRBD1 (5 bases). Between the trimmed V and J ends, which lost 3 bases and 2 bases, there was a span of 10 bases. This CDR3 has 13 residues. The germline gives CDR1 DFQATT, CDR2 SNEGSKA (reference sequence). The CDR3 DNA is TGCAGTGCTAGCGGGGACGCCAACACTGAAGCTTTCTTT. Translation: CSASGDANTEAFF.

This clonotype has ten or more counts. This chain uses TRBV30 with TRBJ2-7; D call uncertain. V was trimmed by 5 bases and J by 7 bases, leaving 15 bases between them. The CDR3 consists of 12 residues. Looked up from germline, CDR1 is GTSNPN and CDR2 is SVGIG (reference sequence). CDR3 bases: TGTGCCTGGGAGAGAAGGGTGAGGGAGCAGTACTTC. This encodes CAWERRVREQYF. The full variable domain, in which reference TRBV30 and TRBJ2-7 provide the parts outside the CDR3, is SQTIHQWPATLVQPVGSPLSLECTVEGTSNPNLYWYRQAAGRGLQLLFYSVGIGQISSEVPQNLSASRPQDRQFILSSKKLLLSDSGFYLCAWERRVREQYFGPGTRLTVT.

This clonotype was counted ten times or more. This chain uses TRBV14 with TRBJ1-4, with D tentatively TRBD1 (5 bases). There are 16 residues in the CDR3. The germline V gene has CDR1 SGHDN and CDR2 FVKESK. Trimming shortened V by 1 base and J by 6 bases, and 15 bases separated the two germline ends. CDR3 region: CASSQGPGVWDEKLFF. The CDR3 DNA is TGTGCCAGCAGCCAAGGGCCGGGGGTGTGGGATGAAAAACTGTTTTTT.

This clonotype is judged medium-sized (0.01 to 0.1%). This rearrangement joins TRBV12-3 or TRBV12-4 to TRBJ2-1, with 10 positions matching TRBD2. J lost 8 bases, V lost 5 bases, and 15 bases had no gene match. The CDR3 covers 17 residues. CDR3 in amino acids: CASSPPERGGFFYEQFF. The CDR3 nucleotides are TGTGCCAGCAGTCCCCCCGAGCGGGGGGGCTTCTTCTATGAGCAGTTCTTC.

Details on this clonotype: At one boundary the junction diverges from the germline segment, which might be a read error. This sequence joins TRBV6-5 and TRBJ1-6; 11 bases map to TRBD1. The CDR3 sequence is 18 residues long. Germline CDR1 is MNHEY and CDR2 is SVGAGI. The CDR3 region is CANSRGTGGGIRSSPLHF. CDR3 DNA: TGTGCCAACAGTCGCGGGACAGGGGGTGGTATAAGGAGTTCACCCCTCCACTTT.

To note about this clonotype: This probably arose from a read error, given a far larger clone one base away. The rearrangement uses TRBV6-2 or TRBV6-3 and TRBJ1-5, with 9 positions matching TRBD1. Per the germline V gene, CDR1 is MNHEY and CDR2 is SVGEGT. The trim removed 6 bases at V and 11 bases at J, leaving 14 bases unmatched. There are 15 residues in the CDR3. The CDR3 protein is CASSLSGTGFGTQHF. The CDR3 region has the DNA TGTGCCAGCAGCTTATCCGGGACAGGGTTTGGTACCCAGCATTTT.

This clonotype was seen repeatedly, ten times or more. The rearrangement uses TRBV6-5 and TRBJ1-1; tentatively, D is TRBD1 (5 bases). The V end was cut by 2 bases, the J end by 0 bases, with 7 bases between. The CDR3 has 14 residues. Germline lookup yields CDR1 MNHEY and CDR2 SVGAGI. CDR3 loop: CASSYGGMNTEAFF. In DNA, the CDR3 is TGTGCCAGCAGTTACGGGGGGATGAACACTGAAGCTTTCTTT.

By share of the sample, this clonotype is medium-sized. This rearrangement joins TRBV19 to TRBJ2-5, with a weak D call TRBD2 (6 bases). Germline CDR1 is LNHDA and CDR2 is SQIVND (reference sequence). Trimming left V 5 bases short and J 0 bases short, with 13 bases between. CDR3 length: 15 amino acids. The CDR3 sequence: CASSAQLANQETQYF. DNA of the CDR3: TGTGCCAGTAGTGCCCAACTAGCTAACCAAGAGACCCAGTACTTC.

This clonotype was recorded a few times. This rearrangement joins TRBV2 to TRBJ2-3; maybe TRBD2 (7 bases). Trimming cost V 10 bases and J 0 bases, with 17 bases left between them. This CDR3 is built from 15 residues. Germline V gives CDR1 SNHLY, CDR2 FYNNEI. The CDR3 sequence is CAIPPRGASTDTQYF. CDR3 DNA sequence: TGTGCCATTCCGCCTCGGGGGGCTAGCACAGATACGCAGTATTTT. Together with reference TRBV2 and TRBJ2-3, the CDR3 gives the full variable domain: EPEVTQTPSHQVTQMGQEVILRCVPISNHLYFYWYRQILGQKVEFLVSFYNNEISEKSEIFDDQFSVERPDGSNFTLKIRSTKLEDSAMYFCAIPPRGASTDTQYFGPGTRLTVL.

This clonotype was observed many times. This chain uses TRBV7-2 with TRBJ1-5; TRBD1 aligns across 12 bases. The CDR3 is made up of 18 amino acids. Germline V gene sequence: CDR1 SGHTA, CDR2 FQGNSA. Trimming took 5 bases from V and 6 from J; bases not matched to a gene: 14. The CDR3 loop is CASSHLEPGQGAVQPQHF. DNA for the CDR3: TGTGCCAGCAGCCACTTGGAACCGGGACAGGGGGCCGTTCAGCCCCAGCATTTT.

By share, this clonotype counts as medium-sized. Written as DNA, the CDR3 is TGTGCCAGCTCACTTGCTATTCAGGAGAGTGAGCAGTTCTTC. Translation gives CASSLAIQESEQFF. The gene calls are TRBV18 and TRBJ2-1; D is undetermined. V was trimmed by 4 bases and J by 9 bases, leaving 16 bases between them. The germline V gene encodes CDR1 KGHSH and CDR2 LQKENI. The CDR3 has 14 residues.

This clonotype has at least ten counts. This chain joins TRBV28 and TRBJ1-6, with a weak D call TRBD1 (6 bases). Deletions cut 9 bases from V and 10 bases from J, with 19 bases between. CDR1 is MDHEN, CDR2 SYDVKM, per germline. The CDR3 spans 14 residues. CDR3 sequence: CASQGEQGKSPLHF. The CDR3 nucleotides are TGTGCCAGTCAAGGGGAACAGGGAAAATCACCCCTCCACTTT.

The chain combines TRBV7-9 with TRBJ1-2; TRBD1 agrees at 10 bases. Trimming at V came to 5 bases and at J to 4 bases, leaving 4 bases not matched to a gene. CDR3 length: 14 residues. Germline V CDR1 and CDR2: SEHNR, FQNEAQ (reference sequence). The DNA for the CDR3 is TGTGCCAGCAGCCCGACAGGGGGCAGCTATGGCTACACCTTC. Amino acids: CASSPTGGSYGYTF.

Many counts were recorded for this clonotype. The V call is TRBV29-1, the J call TRBJ1-3; no firm D call. The CDR3 spans 13 residues. Looked up from germline, CDR1 is SQVTM and CDR2 is ANQGSEA. The V end was cut by 3 bases, the J end by 1 base, with 7 bases between. The chain's CDR3 is CSVEKVSGNTIYF. The CDR3, as DNA: TGCAGCGTTGAGAAGGTTTCTGGAAACACCATATATTTT.

As regards this clonotype: A read error likely explains this, since a far larger clone differs by one base. The V gene is TRBV6-1, the J gene TRBJ1-6; tentatively, D is TRBD1 (6 bases). The CDR3 runs to 15 residues. V was clipped by 6 bases and J by 6 bases, with 15 bases between them. Per the germline V gene, CDR1 is MNHNS and CDR2 is SASEGT. CDR3 residues: CASSSPDSPNSPLHF. CDR3 in DNA: TGTGCCAGCAGCTCCCCGGACAGTCCTAATTCACCCCTCCACTTT.